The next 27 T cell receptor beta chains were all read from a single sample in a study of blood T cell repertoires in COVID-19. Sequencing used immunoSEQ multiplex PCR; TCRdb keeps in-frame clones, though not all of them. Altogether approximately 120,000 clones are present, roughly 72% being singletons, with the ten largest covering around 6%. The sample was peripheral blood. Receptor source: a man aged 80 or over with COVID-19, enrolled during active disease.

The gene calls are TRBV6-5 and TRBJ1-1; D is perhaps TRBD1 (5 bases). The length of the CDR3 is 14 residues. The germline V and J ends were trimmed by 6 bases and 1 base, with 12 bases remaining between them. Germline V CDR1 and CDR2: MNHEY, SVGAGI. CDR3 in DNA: TGTGCCAGCAGCCAGATGGGGGGGAACACTGAAGCTTTCTTT. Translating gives CASSQMGGNTEAFF.

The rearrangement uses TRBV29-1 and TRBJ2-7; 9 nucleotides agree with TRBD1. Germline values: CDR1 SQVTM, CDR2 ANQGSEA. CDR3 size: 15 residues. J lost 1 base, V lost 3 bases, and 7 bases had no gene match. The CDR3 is CSVEGDREGSYEQYF. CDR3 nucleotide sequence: TGCAGCGTTGAGGGGGACAGGGAGGGGTCCTACGAGCAGTACTTC.

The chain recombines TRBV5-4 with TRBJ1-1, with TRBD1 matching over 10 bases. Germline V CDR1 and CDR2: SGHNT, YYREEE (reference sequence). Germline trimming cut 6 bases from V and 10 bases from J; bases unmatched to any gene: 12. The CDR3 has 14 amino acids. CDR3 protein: CASTQTGTGDTAFF. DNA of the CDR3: TGTGCCAGCACCCAGACCGGGACAGGGGATACAGCTTTCTTT.

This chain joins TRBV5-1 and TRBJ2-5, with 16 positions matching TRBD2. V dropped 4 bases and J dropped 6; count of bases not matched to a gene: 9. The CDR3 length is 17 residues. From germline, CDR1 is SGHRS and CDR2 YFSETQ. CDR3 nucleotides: TGCGCCAGCAGCCCGGGGACTAGCGGGAGGGCCACAAAGACCCAGTACTTC. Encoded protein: CASSPGTSGRATKTQYF.

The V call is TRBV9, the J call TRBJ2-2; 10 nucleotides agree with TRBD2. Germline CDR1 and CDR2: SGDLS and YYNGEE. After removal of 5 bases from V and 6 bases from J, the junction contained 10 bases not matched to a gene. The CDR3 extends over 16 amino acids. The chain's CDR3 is CASSGASGSLAGELFF. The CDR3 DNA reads TGTGCCAGCAGTGGAGCTAGCGGGAGTTTGGCCGGGGAGCTGTTTTTT.

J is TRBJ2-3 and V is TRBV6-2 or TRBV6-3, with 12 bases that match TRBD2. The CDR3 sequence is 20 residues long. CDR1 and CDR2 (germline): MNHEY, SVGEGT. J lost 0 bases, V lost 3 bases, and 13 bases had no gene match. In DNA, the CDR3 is TGTGCCAGCAGTTATGACCCCTCCCTAGCGGGAGGGACAAGCACAGATACGCAGTATTTT. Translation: CASSYDPSLAGGTSTDTQYF.

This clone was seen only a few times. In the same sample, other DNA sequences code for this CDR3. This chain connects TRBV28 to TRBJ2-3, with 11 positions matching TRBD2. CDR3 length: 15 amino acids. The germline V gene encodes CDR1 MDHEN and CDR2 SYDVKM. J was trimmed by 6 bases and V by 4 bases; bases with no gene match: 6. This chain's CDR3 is CASSSLAGAGDTQYF. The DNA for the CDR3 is TGTGCCAGCAGTTCACTAGCGGGAGCGGGTGATACGCAGTATTTT.

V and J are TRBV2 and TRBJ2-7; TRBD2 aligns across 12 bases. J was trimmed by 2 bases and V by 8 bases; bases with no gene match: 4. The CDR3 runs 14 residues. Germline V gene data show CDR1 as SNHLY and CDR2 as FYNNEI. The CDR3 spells CASWGLAGPYEQYF. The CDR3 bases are TGTGCCAGCTGGGGACTAGCGGGCCCCTACGAGCAGTACTTC.

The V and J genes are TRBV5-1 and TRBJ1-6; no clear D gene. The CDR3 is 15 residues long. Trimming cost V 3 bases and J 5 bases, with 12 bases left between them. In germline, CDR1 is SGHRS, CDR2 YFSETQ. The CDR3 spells CASSSAPDNNSPLHF. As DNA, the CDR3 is TGCGCCAGCAGCTCGGCCCCTGACAATAATTCACCCCTCCACTTT.

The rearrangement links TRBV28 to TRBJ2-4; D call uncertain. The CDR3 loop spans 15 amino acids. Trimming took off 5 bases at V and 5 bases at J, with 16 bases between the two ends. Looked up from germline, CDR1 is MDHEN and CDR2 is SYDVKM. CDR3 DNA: TGTGCCAGCAGTCCCCCCCTGGGCCGAGAAAACATTCAGTACTTC. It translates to CASSPPLGRENIQYF.

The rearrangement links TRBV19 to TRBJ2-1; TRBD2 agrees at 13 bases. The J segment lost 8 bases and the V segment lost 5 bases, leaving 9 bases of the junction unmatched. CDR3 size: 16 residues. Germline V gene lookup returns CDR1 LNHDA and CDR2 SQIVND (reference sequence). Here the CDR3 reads CASSAQLAGGPHEQFF. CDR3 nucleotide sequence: TGTGCCAGTAGTGCCCAACTAGCGGGAGGGCCACATGAGCAGTTCTTC.

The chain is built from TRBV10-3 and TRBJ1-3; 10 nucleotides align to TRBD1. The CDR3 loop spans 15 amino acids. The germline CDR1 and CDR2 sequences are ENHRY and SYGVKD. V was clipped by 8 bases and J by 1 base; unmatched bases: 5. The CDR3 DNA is TGTGCCATCGTAGGGACAGGGGCTTCTGGAAACACCATATATTTT. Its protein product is CAIVGTGASGNTIYF.

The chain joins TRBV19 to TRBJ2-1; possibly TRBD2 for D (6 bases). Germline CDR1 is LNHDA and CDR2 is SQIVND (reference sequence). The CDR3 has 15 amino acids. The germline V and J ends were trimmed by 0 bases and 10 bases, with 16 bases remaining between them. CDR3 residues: CASSIEVLREGEQFF. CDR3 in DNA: TGTGCCAGTAGTATAGAGGTTCTGCGGGAAGGGGAGCAGTTCTTC.

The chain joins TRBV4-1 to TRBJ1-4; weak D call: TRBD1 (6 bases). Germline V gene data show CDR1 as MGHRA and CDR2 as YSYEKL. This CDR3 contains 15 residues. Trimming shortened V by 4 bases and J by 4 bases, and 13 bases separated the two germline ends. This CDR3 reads CASSPRDTINEKLFF. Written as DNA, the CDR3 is TGCGCCAGCAGCCCCCGGGACACAATTAATGAAAAACTGTTTTTT.

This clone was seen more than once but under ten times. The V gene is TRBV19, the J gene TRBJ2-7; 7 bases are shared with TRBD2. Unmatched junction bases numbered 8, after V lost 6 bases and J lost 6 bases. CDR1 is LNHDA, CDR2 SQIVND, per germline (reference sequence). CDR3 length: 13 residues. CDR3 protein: CASRIWEGGEQYF. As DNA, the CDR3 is TGTGCCAGTAGAATATGGGAGGGAGGCGAGCAGTACTTC.

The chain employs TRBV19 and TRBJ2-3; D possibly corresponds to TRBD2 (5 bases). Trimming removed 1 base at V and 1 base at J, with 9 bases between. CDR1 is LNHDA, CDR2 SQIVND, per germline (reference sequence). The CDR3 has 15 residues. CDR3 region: CASSIGESGTDTQYF. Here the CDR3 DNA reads TGTGCCAGTAGTATAGGGGAGTCTGGCACAGATACGCAGTATTTT.

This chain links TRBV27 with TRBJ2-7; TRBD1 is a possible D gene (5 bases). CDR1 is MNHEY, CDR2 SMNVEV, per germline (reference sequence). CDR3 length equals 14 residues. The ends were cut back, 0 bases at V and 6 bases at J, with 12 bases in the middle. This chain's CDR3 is CASSLSSGPFEQYF. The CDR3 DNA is TGTGCCAGCAGTTTATCTTCAGGGCCCTTCGAGCAGTACTTC.

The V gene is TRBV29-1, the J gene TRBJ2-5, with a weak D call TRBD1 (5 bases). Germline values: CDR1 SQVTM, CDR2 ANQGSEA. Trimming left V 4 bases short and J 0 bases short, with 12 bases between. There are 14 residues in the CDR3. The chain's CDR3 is CSVVAQGNQETQYF. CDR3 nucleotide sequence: TGCAGCGTTGTCGCCCAGGGTAACCAAGAGACCCAGTACTTC.

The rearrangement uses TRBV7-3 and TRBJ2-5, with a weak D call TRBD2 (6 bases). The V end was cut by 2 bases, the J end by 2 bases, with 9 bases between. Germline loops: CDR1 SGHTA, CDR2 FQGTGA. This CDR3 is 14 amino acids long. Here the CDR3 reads CASSLGTPQETQYF. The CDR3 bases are TGTGCCAGCAGCTTAGGGACTCCGCAAGAGACCCAGTACTTC.

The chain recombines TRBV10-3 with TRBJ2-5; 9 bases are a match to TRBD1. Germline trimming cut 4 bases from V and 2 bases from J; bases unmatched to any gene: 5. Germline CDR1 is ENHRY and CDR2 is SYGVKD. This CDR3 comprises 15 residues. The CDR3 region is CAISVTGTGQETQYF. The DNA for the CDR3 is TGTGCCATCAGTGTGACCGGGACAGGGCAAGAGACCCAGTACTTC.

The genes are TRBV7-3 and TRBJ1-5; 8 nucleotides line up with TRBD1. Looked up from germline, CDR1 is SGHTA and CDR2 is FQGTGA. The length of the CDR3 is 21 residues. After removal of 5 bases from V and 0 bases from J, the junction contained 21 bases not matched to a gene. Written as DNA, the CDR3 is TGTGCCAGCAGCCACAACTCAACTGGACAGGGAGGCCGATATAGCAATCAGCCCCAGCATTTT. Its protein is CASSHNSTGQGGRYSNQPQHF. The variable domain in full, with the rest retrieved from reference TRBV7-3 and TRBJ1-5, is GAGVSQTPSNKVTEKGKYVELRCDPISGHTALYWYRQSLGQGPEFLIYFQGTGAADDSGLPNDRFFAVRPEGSVSTLKIQRTERGDSAVYLCASSHNSTGQGGRYSNQPQHFGDGTRLSIL.

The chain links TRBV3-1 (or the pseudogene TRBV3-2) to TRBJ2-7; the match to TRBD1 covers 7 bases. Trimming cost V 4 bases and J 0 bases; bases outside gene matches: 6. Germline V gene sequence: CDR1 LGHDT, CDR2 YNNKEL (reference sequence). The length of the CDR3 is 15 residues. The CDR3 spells CASSPGQVGSYEQYF. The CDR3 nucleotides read TGTGCCAGCAGCCCTGGACAGGTTGGCTCCTACGAGCAGTACTTC.

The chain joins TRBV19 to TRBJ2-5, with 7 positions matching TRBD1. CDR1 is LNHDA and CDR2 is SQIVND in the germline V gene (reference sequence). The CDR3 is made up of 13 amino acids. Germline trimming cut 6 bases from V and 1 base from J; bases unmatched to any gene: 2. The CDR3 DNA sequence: TGTGCCAGTAGGGGGACAGTCCAAGAGACCCAGTACTTC. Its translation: CASRGTVQETQYF.

In DNA, the CDR3 is TGTGCCAGCAGTTTCCTAGCACCGGGTACCGGGGAGCTGTTTTTT. Translation gives CASSFLAPGTGELFF. The rearrangement joins TRBV27 to TRBJ2-2, with D maybe TRBD2 (5 bases). Trimming took 3 bases from V and 5 from J, leaving 13 bases between them. The germline CDR1 and CDR2 sequences are MNHEY and SMNVEV (reference sequence). There are 15 residues in the CDR3.

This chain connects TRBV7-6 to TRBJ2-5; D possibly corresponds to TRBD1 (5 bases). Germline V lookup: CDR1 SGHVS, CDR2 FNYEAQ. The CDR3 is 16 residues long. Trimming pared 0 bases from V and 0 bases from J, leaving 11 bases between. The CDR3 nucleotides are TGTGCCAGCAGCTTAGCAAGCCCAGGGCACCAAGAGACCCAGTACTTC. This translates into CASSLASPGHQETQYF.

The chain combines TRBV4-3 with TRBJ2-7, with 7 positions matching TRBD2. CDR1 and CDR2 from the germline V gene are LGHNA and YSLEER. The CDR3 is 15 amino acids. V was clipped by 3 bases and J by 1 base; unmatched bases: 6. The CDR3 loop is CASSQQRDRSYEQYF. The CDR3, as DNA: TGCGCCAGCAGCCAGCAGCGGGACCGATCCTACGAGCAGTACTTC.

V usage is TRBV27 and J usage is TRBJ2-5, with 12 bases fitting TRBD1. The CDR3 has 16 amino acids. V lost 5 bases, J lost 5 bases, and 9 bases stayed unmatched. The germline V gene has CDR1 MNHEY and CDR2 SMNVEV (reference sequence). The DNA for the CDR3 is TGTGCCAGCAGTGCGAAGGGACAGGGGGCGCGGGAGACCCAGTACTTC. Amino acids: CASSAKGQGARETQYF.